Listed below are T cell receptor beta chains from one sample, sequenced in a study of response to subunit inactivated influenza vaccine. TCRdb independently ran MiXCR on the RT-PCR reads; one entry per CDR3 protein. The table records about 520,000 distinct CDR3 sequences, roughly 7.9% of them present only once. Sequenced here: PBMCs from blood, sampled less than 30 months after vaccination. These receptors originate from a man in his fifties or sixties who received an inactivated influenza vaccine. CDR3s include the opening cysteine and the closing phenylalanine or tryptophan. The D gene is left open where the match is weak. Rows give clone size only sometimes, using once, few, many, or a class for an expanded clone.

CDR3 length,clone size,J gene,V gene,D gene,CDR3 protein,CDR3 DNA
14,few,TRBJ2-7,TRBV7-2,TRBD1,CASSLMGQSYEQYF,TGTGCCAGCAGCTTAATGGGACAGTCCTACGAGCAGTACTTC
12,few,TRBJ1-4,TRBV29-1,TRBD1,CSGGTGREKLFF,TGCAGCGGTGGGACAGGTCGAGAAAAACTGTTTTTT
13,many,TRBJ2-2,TRBV12-3/TRBV12-4,.,CASSWESGGELFF,TGTGCCAGCAGTTGGGAGAGCGGCGGGGAGCTGTTTTTT
15,.,TRBJ2-5,TRBV19,TRBD2,CASSAGLAGKETQYF,TGTGCCAGTAGTGCCGGACTAGCGGGAAAGGAGACCCAGTACTTC
15,many,TRBJ2-1,TRBV5-1,TRBD2,CASSLGGGDYNEQFF,TGCGCCAGCAGCTTGGGCGGGGGGGACTACAATGAGCAGTTCTTC
16,few,TRBJ2-3,TRBV4-1,.,CASSQDSGTGTDTQYF,TGCGCCAGCAGCCAAGATTCTGGCACTGGCACAGATACGCAGTATTTT
14,.,TRBJ2-1,TRBV28,.,CASTRGLGYNEQFF,TGTGCCAGCACAAGGGGACTTGGCTACAATGAGCAGTTCTTC
15,.,TRBJ2-2,TRBV18,.,CASSPPTSNTGELFF,TGTGCCAGCTCACCACCGACTAGTAACACCGGGGAGCTGTTTTTT
14,.,TRBJ1-6,TRBV20-1,.,CSASGEIYNSPLHF,TGCAGTGCTAGTGGAGAGATCTATAATTCACCCCTCCACTTT
16,.,TRBJ2-1,TRBV19,.,CASSIWLGEPHNEQFF,TGTGCCAGTAGTATTTGGTTGGGAGAACCACACAATGAGCAGTTCTTC
15,many,TRBJ1-2,TRBV5-5,.,CASSLNAGLNYGYTF,TGTGCCAGCAGCTTGAATGCGGGGCTTAACTATGGCTACACCTTC
15,.,TRBJ2-2,TRBV7-6,.,CASSLGAGWSGELFF,TGTGCCAGCAGCTTAGGTGCAGGGTGGAGCGGGGAGCTGTTTTTT
14,few,TRBJ2-5,TRBV12-3/TRBV12-4,TRBD1,CASSLEDREETQYF,TGTGCCAGCAGTTTAGAGGACAGGGAAGAGACCCAGTACTTC
15,many,TRBJ2-1,TRBV12-3/TRBV12-4,TRBD2,CASSLVLAGRDEQFF,TGTGCCAGCAGTTTAGTCCTAGCGGGAAGGGATGAGCAGTTCTTC
13,many,TRBJ2-3,TRBV20-1,.,CSAEVPSTDTQYF,TGCAGTGCCGAGGTACCAAGCACAGATACGCAGTATTTT
14,few,TRBJ2-1,TRBV20-1,.,CSAAPGGSYNEQFF,TGCAGTGCTGCTCCTGGGGGCTCCTACAATGAGCAGTTCTTC
21,.,TRBJ2-1,TRBV7-3,TRBD2,CASSLRGWREASGGSYNEQFF,TGTGCCAGCAGCTTAAGGGGTTGGCGGGAGGCCTCCGGGGGGTCCTACAATGAGCAGTTCTTC
16,.,TRBJ2-5,TRBV7-2,TRBD2,CASSLYSGGYEETQYF,TGTGCCAGCAGCTTGTATAGCGGGGGGTACGAAGAGACCCAGTACTTC
13,many,TRBJ2-7,TRBV12-3/TRBV12-4,.,CASSFRRAYEQYF,TGTGCCAGCAGTTTCCGGAGGGCCTACGAGCAGTACTTC
19,few,TRBJ2-3,TRBV6-5,TRBD2,CASSYMRVAGGSSTDTQYF,TGTGCCAGCAGTTACATGAGGGTAGCGGGGGGTTCTAGCACAGATACGCAGTATTTT
14,.,TRBJ1-1,TRBV5-1,.,CASRLRAANTEAFF,TGCGCCAGCAGGCTCAGGGCGGCGAACACTGAAGCTTTCTTT
15,.,TRBJ2-1,TRBV20-1,.,CSASTFLGGYNEQFF,TGCAGTGCCAGTACCTTCCTGGGAGGCTACAATGAGCAGTTCTTC
13,few,TRBJ2-7,TRBV5-1,.,CASSLARYYEQYF,TGCGCCAGCAGCTTGGCACGGTACTACGAGCAGTACTTC
13,few,TRBJ2-3,TRBV5-1,.,CASSLDYSDTQYF,TGCGCCAGCAGCTTGGATTATTCAGATACGCAGTATTTT
13,many,TRBJ2-3,TRBV12-3/TRBV12-4,.,CASSSYNTDTQYF,TGTGCCAGCAGTTCCTATAACACAGATACGCAGTATTTT
15,few,TRBJ2-1,TRBV5-5,TRBD1,CASSLAQGAYNEQFF,TGTGCCAGCAGCTTGGCCCAGGGGGCGTACAATGAGCAGTTCTTC
17,.,TRBJ2-5,TRBV4-3,.,CASSQGLGQGGDETQYF,TGCGCCAGCAGCCAAGGGTTAGGACAGGGAGGGGATGAGACCCAGTACTTC
15,.,TRBJ2-7,TRBV20-1,.,CSAPGGPGPGGQQYF,TGCAGTGCCCCTGGGGGTCCAGGGCCCGGAGGCCAGCAGTACTTC
17,few,TRBJ2-2,TRBV7-8,.,CASSLANPRGNTGELFF,TGTGCCAGCAGCTTAGCTAATCCGAGGGGTAACACCGGGGAGCTGTTTTTT